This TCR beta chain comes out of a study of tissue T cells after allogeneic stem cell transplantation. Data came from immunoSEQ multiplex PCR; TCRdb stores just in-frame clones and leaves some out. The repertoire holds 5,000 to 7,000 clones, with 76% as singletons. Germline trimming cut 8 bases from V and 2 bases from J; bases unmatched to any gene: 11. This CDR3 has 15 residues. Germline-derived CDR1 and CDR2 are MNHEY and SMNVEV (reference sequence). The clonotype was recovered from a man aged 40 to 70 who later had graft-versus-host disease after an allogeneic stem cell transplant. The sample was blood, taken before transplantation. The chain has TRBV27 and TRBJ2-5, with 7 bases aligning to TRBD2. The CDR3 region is CASSRLGGIQETQYF. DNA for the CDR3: TGTGCCAGCTCTCGGTTGGGGGGGATACAAGAGACCCAGTACTTC.